Each of the 11 T cell receptor beta chains below was sequenced from the same sample in a study of human T cells and chemical hapten exposure. Time point defined: healthy volunteer bleed at 2 weeks. Researchers extracted total RNA from unfractionated whole blood. In TCRdb, the RACE reads were re-called with MiXCR into one record per CDR3 protein. The sample includes 75,000 to 100,000 distinct CDR3 sequences, about 8.6% of them seen just once. The specimen was whole blood. All receptors come from a female donor in good health. Some clones in this sample may be carry-over from other donors' samples.

V gene TRBV24-1 combines with J gene TRBJ1-5; 7 bases map to TRBD1. The V gene's germline CDR1 is KGHDR and CDR2 SFDVKD. The CDR3 spans 16 residues. J lost 0 bases, V lost 4 bases, and 5 bases had no gene match. The CDR3 loop reads CATSDTGTDSNQPQHF. CDR3 coding DNA: TGTGCCACCAGTGACACCGGGACAGATAGCAATCAGCCCCAGCATTTT.

The chain has TRBV19 and TRBJ2-1; 11 bases align to TRBD1. The CDR3 loop spans 16 amino acids. V lost 4 bases to trimming and J lost 5 bases; unmatched junction nucleotides: 7. Germline V gene data show CDR1 as LNHDA and CDR2 as SQIVND (reference sequence). Here the CDR3 DNA reads TGTGCCAGTAGTACGATGGGACAGGGGGTCGACAATGAGCAGTTCTTC. Residues: CASSTMGQGVDNEQFF.

The chain uses TRBV13 and TRBJ2-3; 8 bases are shared with TRBD2. Trimming at V came to 5 bases and at J to 7 bases, leaving 2 bases not matched to a gene. The CDR3 length is 12 residues. In germline, CDR1 is PRHDT, CDR2 FYEKMQ (reference sequence). CDR3 DNA sequence: TGTGCCAGCAGCCAGCGGGGGAATACGCAGTATTTT. This encodes CASSQRGNTQYF.

The chain uses TRBV13 and TRBJ2-3; the match to TRBD2 covers 10 bases. This CDR3 region has 19 residues. V gave up 0 bases and J gave up 2 bases; unmatched junction bases: 11. Germline V gene sequence: CDR1 PRHDT, CDR2 FYEKMQ (reference sequence). CDR3 residues: CASSLGLGASGGFTDTQYF. The CDR3 DNA sequence: TGTGCCAGCAGCTTAGGCCTGGGAGCTAGCGGGGGATTCACAGATACGCAGTATTTT.

The rearrangement uses TRBV5-1 and TRBJ2-3, with a weak D call TRBD1 (5 bases). Trimming took off 0 bases at V and 2 bases at J, with 7 bases between the two ends. CDR1 and CDR2 (germline): SGHRS, YFSETQ. This CDR3 has 14 residues. CDR3 amino acids: CASSLARDTDTQYF. The CDR3 DNA sequence: TGCGCCAGCAGCTTGGCCAGGGACACAGATACGCAGTATTTT. The variable domain in full, completed from reference TRBV5-1 and TRBJ2-3, reads KAGVTQTPRYLIKTRGQQVTLSCSPISGHRSVSWYQQTPGQGLQFLFEYFSETQRNKGNFPGRFSGRQFSNSRSEMNVSTLELGDSALYLCASSLARDTDTQYFGPGTRLTVL.

Many counts were recorded for this clonotype. The rearrangement joins TRBV28 to TRBJ2-1; maybe TRBD1 (5 bases). With 3 bases removed from V and 6 bases from J, the gap between germline ends came to 9 bases. There are 13 residues in the CDR3. Germline V gives CDR1 MDHEN, CDR2 SYDVKM. Here the CDR3 DNA reads TGTGCCAGCAGTTTTTATAGGGGCAATGAGCAGTTCTTC. This gives the protein CASSFYRGNEQFF.

This clonotype occurred many times. The rearrangement uses TRBV28 and TRBJ2-7; D gene ambiguous. The CDR3 length is 12 residues. Germline CDR1 and CDR2: MDHEN and SYDVKM. V lost 7 bases, J lost 5 bases, and 12 bases lay in between. The CDR3 DNA sequence: TGTGCCAGCACTTCGAGTGCGAACGAGCAGTACTTC. Translation: CASTSSANEQYF.

This clonotype occurred many times. The rearrangement joins TRBV29-1 to TRBJ2-3; 7 bases agree with TRBD2. This CDR3 spans 13 amino acids. Losses at the gene ends were 6 bases for V and 2 bases for J; bases not matched to a gene: 5. Per germline, CDR1 SQVTM and CDR2 ANQGSEA. CDR3 DNA sequence: TGCAGCGTAAGAGCGGGGTACACAGATACGCAGTATTTT. Translation: CSVRAGYTDTQYF.

This clonotype appeared many times. The chain employs TRBV6-2 or TRBV6-3 and TRBJ2-5; the match to TRBD1 covers 7 bases. V dropped 4 bases and J dropped 3; count of bases not matched to a gene: 14. CDR1 and CDR2 from the germline V gene are MNHEY and SVGEGT. The CDR3 totals 17 residues. The CDR3 loop is CASSSVRDSLQEETQYF. The CDR3 coding sequence is TGTGCCAGCAGTTCAGTCCGGGACAGCCTTCAGGAAGAGACCCAGTACTTC.

The genes are TRBV6-5 and TRBJ2-5, with a possible D match to TRBD1 (6 bases). CDR1 is MNHEY and CDR2 is SVGAGI in the germline V gene. V dropped 5 bases and J dropped 4 bases, with 14 bases sitting between them. This CDR3 is built from 14 residues. The CDR3 bases are TGTGCCAGCAGTCACCCAGGGGCAGGAGAGACCCAGTACTTC. Its translation is CASSHPGAGETQYF.

A few counts support this clonotype. The CDR3 region is CASVWSSLGQQETQYF. The CDR3 DNA reads as TGTGCCAGCGTCTGGTCGAGCCTGGGCCAACAAGAGACCCAGTACTTC. The chain uses TRBV27 and TRBJ2-5, with no clear D. The CDR3 extends over 16 amino acids. The germline gives CDR1 MNHEY, CDR2 SMNVEV (reference sequence). V was shortened by 8 bases and J by 2 bases, with 21 bases between the two germline ends.